This T cell receptor (beta chain) is from a study of vaccination and CD4 T cells after COVID-19. A note on this clonotype: What it binds is unknown.

Germline V lookup: CDR1 WNHNN, CDR2 SYGVQD (reference sequence). Trimming left V 5 bases short and J 5 bases short, with 15 bases between. The CDR3 contains 14 residues. The Oncomine TCR Beta short-read assay generated sequence data from the DNA of cultured CD4+ T cells. TCRdb processed the PCR reads anew with MiXCR; each CDR3 protein has one entry. The sample consists of approximately 13,000 distinct CDR3 sequences, 44% of them appearing once. Treatment meaning: approximately nine-day PBMC culture with coronavirus spike peptide pools or control peptides (ViraFEST assay). Sequenced input: CD4+ T cells from blood, cultured in vitro. V usage is TRBV10-1 and J usage is TRBJ1-1; D perhaps matches TRBD1 (6 bases). This clonotype was sampled from a human donor who had recovered from COVID-19. The CDR3 sequence is CASSQNDRCTEAFF. CDR3 coding DNA: TGCGCCAGCAGTCAAAATGACAGGTGTACTGAAGCTTTCTTT.